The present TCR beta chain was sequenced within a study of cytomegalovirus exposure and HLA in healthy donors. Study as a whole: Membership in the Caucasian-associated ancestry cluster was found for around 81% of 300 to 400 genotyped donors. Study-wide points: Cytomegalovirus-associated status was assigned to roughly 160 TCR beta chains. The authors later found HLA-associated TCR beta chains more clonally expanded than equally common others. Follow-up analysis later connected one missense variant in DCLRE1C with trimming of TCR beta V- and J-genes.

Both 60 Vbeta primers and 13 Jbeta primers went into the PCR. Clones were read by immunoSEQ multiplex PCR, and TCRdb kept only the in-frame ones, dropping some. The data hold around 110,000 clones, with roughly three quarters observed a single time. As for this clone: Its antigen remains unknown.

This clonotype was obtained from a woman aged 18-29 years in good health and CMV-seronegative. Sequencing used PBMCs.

The CDR3 is CASSLWASNQPQHF. DNA for the CDR3: TGTGCCAGCAGTTTATGGGCTAGCAATCAGCCCCAGCATTTT. The rearrangement links TRBV27 to TRBJ1-5; D is uncertain. This CDR3 spans 14 amino acids. Trimming shortened V by 1 base and J by 0 bases, and 4 bases separated the two germline ends. Per germline, CDR1 MNHEY and CDR2 SMNVEV (reference sequence).